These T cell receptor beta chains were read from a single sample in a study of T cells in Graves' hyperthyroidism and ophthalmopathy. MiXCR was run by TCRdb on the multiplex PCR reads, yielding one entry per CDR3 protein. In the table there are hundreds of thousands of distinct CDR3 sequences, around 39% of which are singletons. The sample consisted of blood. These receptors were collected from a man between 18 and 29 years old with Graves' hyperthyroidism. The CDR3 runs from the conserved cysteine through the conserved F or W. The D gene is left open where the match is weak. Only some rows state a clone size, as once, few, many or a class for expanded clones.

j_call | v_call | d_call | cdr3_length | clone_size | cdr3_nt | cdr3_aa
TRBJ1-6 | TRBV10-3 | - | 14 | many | TGTGCCGCCTCCGTACAGGGTACGGGGTCACCCCTCCACTTT | CAASVQGTGSPLHF
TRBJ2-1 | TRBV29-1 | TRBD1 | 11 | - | TGCAGCGCCGACAGGGTAAATGAGCAGTTCTTC | CSADRVNEQFF
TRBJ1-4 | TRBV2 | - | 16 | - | TGTGCCAGCAGTGACGTCACAGGTTCAACTAATGAAAAACTGTTTTTT | CASSDVTGSTNEKLFF
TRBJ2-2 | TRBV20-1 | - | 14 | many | TGCAGTGCTAGAGGCGAGGGGGACACCGGGGAGCTGTTTTTT | CSARGEGDTGELFF
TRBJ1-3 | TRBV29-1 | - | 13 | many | TGCAGCGTTCGGAGGGCGACGGGAAACACCATATATTTT | CSVRRATGNTIYF
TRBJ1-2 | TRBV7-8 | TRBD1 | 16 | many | TGTGCCAGCAGCTCCCCTTCAGGGGGCGTTCTATATGGCTACACCTTC | CASSSPSGGVLYGYTF
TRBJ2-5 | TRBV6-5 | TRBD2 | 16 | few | TGTGCCAGCAGTCTAACTAGCGGGAGGCCTTCCGGGACCCAGTACTTC | CASSLTSGRPSGTQYF
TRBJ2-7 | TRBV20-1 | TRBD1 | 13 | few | TGCAGTGCTGCGCGAGGGACAGCCTACGAGCAGTACTTC | CSAARGTAYEQYF
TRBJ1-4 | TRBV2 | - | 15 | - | TGTGCCAGCAGTCCTACAGGCACCAGCTCTGGAAAACTGTTTTTT | CASSPTGTSSGKLFF
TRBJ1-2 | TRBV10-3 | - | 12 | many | TGTGCCATCAGTGAGTCGGGATCCGGCTACACCTTC | CAISESGSGYTF